This T cell receptor (beta chain) comes out of a study of early T cells in non-severe SARS-CoV-2 infection. The wider study: Investigators sequenced bulk RNA drawn from unsorted whole blood, and chains remained unpaired. Study-wide points: Clonotype matching in VDJdb favored anti-spike CD8 responses and did not capture private and CD4 specificities.

Germline V gives CDR1 MNHEY, CDR2 SMNVEV (reference sequence). V was pared by 7 bases and J by 5 bases, with 24 bases between. The CDR3 totals 17 residues. This clonotype was detected ten times or more. The antigen remains unidentified. Unique molecular identifiers were added to individual cDNA molecules. One entry per CDR3 protein, called by TCRdb with MiXCR from the 5' RACE reads. The sample consists of tens of thousands of distinct CDR3 sequences, more than 4.5% of them appearing once. J is TRBJ2-1 and V is TRBV27; D call uncertain. The origin of this receptor is an adult who was a healthcare worker with PCR-confirmed SARS-CoV-2 infection or an uninfected control (not recorded which). The specimen was whole blood, collected at baseline. CDR3 bases: TGTGCCAGCAATCCGGCCTTCGTAGCACAGTTCAACAATGAGCAGTTCTTC. This sequence encodes CASNPAFVAQFNNEQFF.